The 22 T cell receptor beta chains below come from one sample, sequenced in a study of T cell responses to AZD1222 COVID-19 vaccine. Some clones are missing from TCRdb's copy, which holds only in-frame ones; the method was immunoSEQ multiplex PCR. The repertoire holds about 92,000 clones, with about nine tenths as singletons. The sample was peripheral blood, taken on day 0 of AZD1222 vaccination. The source is an adult in good health.

This clone has just one count. The rearrangement joins TRBV19 to TRBJ2-7; no reliable D call. V shed 6 bases and J shed 4 bases, with 10 bases lying between them. Germline loops: CDR1 LNHDA, CDR2 SQIVND (reference sequence). CDR3 length: 12 residues. The CDR3 region is CASSRRGYEQYF. Written as DNA, the CDR3 is TGTGCCAGTAGCAGAAGAGGATACGAGCAGTACTTC.

The V gene is TRBV28, the J gene TRBJ1-5; unclear D gene. CDR1 and CDR2 from the germline V gene are MDHEN and SYDVKM. Trimming shortened V by 5 bases and J by 5 bases, and 10 bases separated the two germline ends. The CDR3 has 13 amino acids. Written as DNA, the CDR3 is TGTGCCAGCAGTCAAGACTTGGATCAGCCCCAGCATTTT. It codes for CASSQDLDQPQHF. Looking up the rest from reference TRBV28 and TRBJ1-5 gives the full variable domain: DVKVTQSSRYLVKRTGEKVFLECVQDMDHENMFWYRQDPGLGLRLIYFSYDVKMKEKGDIPEGYSVSREKKERFSLILESASTNQTSMYLCASSQDLDQPQHFGDGTRLSIL.

The chain joins TRBV6-5 to TRBJ2-7; 8 bases are shared with TRBD2. The CDR3 runs 13 residues. Germline lookup yields CDR1 MNHEY and CDR2 SVGAGI. Losses at the gene ends were 8 bases for V and 3 bases for J; bases not matched to a gene: 6. CDR3 sequence reads: CASGKAGVYEQYF. The DNA of the CDR3 is TGTGCCAGCGGAAAAGCGGGGGTCTACGAGCAGTACTTC.

J is TRBJ1-1 and V is TRBV5-1, with D unresolved. CDR1 SGHRS and CDR2 YFSETQ come from the germline V gene. V was cut by 6 bases and J by 2 bases, with 11 bases left in between. This CDR3 region has 13 residues. In DNA form, the CDR3 reads TGCGCCAGCAACGAAGACACTAACACTGAAGCTTTCTTT. This codes for CASNEDTNTEAFF.

This chain uses TRBV9 with TRBJ1-1; D may be TRBD1 (5 bases). Germline CDR1 reads SGDLS; CDR2 reads YYNGEE. CDR3 size: 13 residues. Trimming removed 0 bases at V and 5 bases at J, with 8 bases between. The DNA for the CDR3 is TGTGCCAGCAGCGTAGGCGGGGCGACTGAAGCTTTCTTT. Translated: CASSVGGATEAFF.

The chain couples TRBV7-9 to TRBJ2-3; the D is unclear. The CDR3 length is 14 residues. V was cut by 3 bases and J by 2 bases, with 9 bases left in between. Germline V gives CDR1 SEHNR, CDR2 FQNEAQ (reference sequence). The CDR3: CASSFTVPTDTQYF. The CDR3 DNA follows: TGTGCCAGCAGCTTTACAGTCCCCACAGATACGCAGTATTTT. The full variable domain, in which reference TRBV7-9 and TRBJ2-3 provide the parts outside the CDR3, is DTGVSQNPRHKITKRGQNVTFRCDPISEHNRLYWYRQTLGQGPEFLTYFQNEAQLEKSRLLSDRFSAERPKGSFSTLEIQRTEQGDSAMYLCASSFTVPTDTQYFGPGTRLTVL.

The chain links TRBV5-5 to TRBJ2-5; 10 bases map to TRBD1. Germline V gene lookup returns CDR1 SGHKS and CDR2 YYEKEE (reference sequence). V lost 4 bases and J lost 5; bases outside the gene matches: 5. This CDR3 contains 14 residues. DNA for the CDR3: TGTGCCAGCAGCCGGGACAGGGGATGGGAGACCCAGTACTTC. It translates to CASSRDRGWETQYF.

The chain combines TRBV15 with TRBJ2-1; no reliable D call. V lost 9 bases to trimming and J lost 12 bases, with 21 bases between them. The germline V gene encodes CDR1 LNHNV and CDR2 YYDKDF (reference sequence). There are 13 residues in the CDR3. CDR3 residues: CATTQEFGFAQFF. In DNA, the CDR3 is TGTGCCACAACCCAGGAGTTTGGTTTTGCGCAGTTCTTC. The variable domain in full, with the rest retrieved from reference TRBV15 and TRBJ2-1, is DAMVIQNPRYQVTQFGKPVTLSCSQTLNHNVMYWYQQKSSQAPKLLFHYYDKDFNNEADTPDNFQSRRPNTSFCFLDIRSPGLGDTAMYLCATTQEFGFAQFFGPGTRLTVL.

This clone was seen more than once but under ten times. This chain joins TRBV6-5 and TRBJ1-3; D not certain. This CDR3 is 14 amino acids long. Germline V gives CDR1 MNHEY, CDR2 SVGAGI. Trimming stripped 6 bases from V and 0 bases from J, with 9 bases between. This CDR3 is CASRAESSGNTIYF. The DNA for the CDR3 is TGTGCCAGCAGAGCAGAGAGCTCTGGAAACACCATATATTTT.

The V and J genes are TRBV7-9 and TRBJ1-1, with D unclear. Germline CDR1 SEHNR, CDR2 FQNEAQ (reference sequence). Trimming left V 5 bases short and J 5 bases short, with 9 bases between. The CDR3 has 12 residues. Here the CDR3 DNA reads TGTGCCAGCAGCCCCGTAGGAACTGAAGCTTTCTTT. It specifies CASSPVGTEAFF. The whole variable domain, filled in from reference TRBV7-9 and TRBJ1-1, reads DTGVSQNPRHKITKRGQNVTFRCDPISEHNRLYWYRQTLGQGPEFLTYFQNEAQLEKSRLLSDRFSAERPKGSFSTLEIQRTEQGDSAMYLCASSPVGTEAFFGQGTRLTVV.

This clone was picked up a small number of times. The chain joins TRBV7-9 to TRBJ1-1; 8 bases line up with TRBD1. Trimming at V came to 7 bases and at J to 5 bases, leaving 9 bases not matched to a gene. Germline loops: CDR1 SEHNR, CDR2 FQNEAQ (reference sequence). This CDR3 contains 14 residues. The CDR3 is CASTKDRVGTEAFF. The CDR3 nucleotides are TGTGCCAGCACCAAGGACAGGGTTGGGACTGAAGCTTTCTTT.

The J gene is TRBJ1-1, the V gene TRBV5-6, with D possibly matching TRBD1 (5 bases). The CDR3 is 15 amino acids. V shed 0 bases and J shed 1 base, with 10 bases lying between them. Germline CDR1 SGHDT, CDR2 YYEEEE. The CDR3 sequence is CASSLDGRENTEAFF. The DNA of the CDR3 is TGTGCCAGCAGCTTGGACGGCAGGGAGAACACTGAAGCTTTCTTT.

The genes are TRBV27 and TRBJ1-1; perhaps TRBD1 as D (5 bases). CDR1 and CDR2 from the germline V gene are MNHEY and SMNVEV (reference sequence). The CDR3 is 14 amino acids. The V and J ends lost 0 bases and 4 bases respectively, with 9 bases between them. The CDR3 sequence: CASSLSLTVTEAFF. Written as DNA, the CDR3 is TGTGCCAGCAGTTTATCGCTGACAGTCACTGAAGCTTTCTTT.

This clone was counted a few times. CDR3 region: CASSVRFPLYEQYF. For the CDR3, the DNA is TGTGCCAGCAGTGTCCGTTTCCCGCTCTACGAGCAGTACTTC. This sequence joins TRBV6-8 and TRBJ2-7; no definite D call. Germline V gene data show CDR1 as MNHGY and CDR2 as SAAAGT. The CDR3 is made up of 14 amino acids. The V gene lost 5 bases and the J gene lost 3 bases, with 14 bases spanning the gap.

The chain recombines TRBV6-6 with TRBJ1-6, with TRBD1 as a possible D gene (5 bases). Trimming cost V 6 bases and J 0 bases, with 18 bases left between them. This CDR3 comprises 18 residues. Germline V lookup: CDR1 MNHNY, CDR2 SVGAGI (reference sequence). The CDR3 loop is CASRRRVGGASYNSPLHF. For the CDR3, the DNA is TGTGCCAGCAGACGACGGGTCGGGGGTGCCTCCTATAATTCACCCCTCCACTTT.

This clone showed up just once. The rearrangement uses TRBV7-2 and TRBJ1-4; 8 nucleotides agree with TRBD1. There are 15 residues in the CDR3. Germline V lookup: CDR1 SGHTA, CDR2 FQGNSA. The J segment lost 11 bases and the V segment lost 4 bases, leaving 12 bases of the junction unmatched. This CDR3 reads CASSSYSGGFRKLFF. The CDR3 region has the DNA TGTGCCAGCAGCTCCTACTCAGGGGGCTTCAGGAAACTGTTTTTT.

The V call is TRBV19, the J call TRBJ2-3; D perhaps matches TRBD2 (7 bases). Germline CDR1 and CDR2: LNHDA and SQIVND (reference sequence). The CDR3 totals 14 residues. The V and J ends lost 6 bases and 3 bases respectively, with 13 bases between them. The CDR3 nucleotides read TGTGCCAGTAGGAGGGGGGGCGGTACAGATACGCAGTATTTT. The encoded protein is CASRRGGGTDTQYF. The entire variable domain, with the rest obtained from reference TRBV19 and TRBJ2-3, is as follows: DGGITQSPKYLFRKEGQNVTLSCEQNLNHDAMYWYRQDPGQGLRLIYYSQIVNDFQKGDIAEGYSVSREKKESFPLTVTSAQKNPTAFYLCASRRGGGTDTQYFGPGTRLTVL.

The rearrangement uses TRBV2 and TRBJ1-1; 7 bases map to TRBD1. V trimming: 6 bases; J trimming: 9 bases; junction bases outside the gene matches: 7. The CDR3 has 12 residues. The germline V gene encodes CDR1 SNHLY and CDR2 FYNNEI. For the CDR3, the DNA is TGTGCCAGCAGAGGGGACAGAACAAAAGCTTTCTTT. Protein: CASRGDRTKAFF.

This sequence joins TRBV6-1 and TRBJ2-6; 8 positions agree with TRBD1. Germline V gives CDR1 MNHNS, CDR2 SASEGT. V shed 3 bases, J shed 0 bases, and the junction held 4 bases outside the gene matches. The CDR3 length is 17 residues. This CDR3 is CASSDRGQSSGANVLTF. In nucleotides, the CDR3 is TGTGCCAGCAGTGACAGGGGGCAGAGCTCTGGGGCCAACGTCCTGACTTTC.

J is TRBJ1-5 and V is TRBV19; D is uncertain. The CDR3 has 17 amino acids. Trimming pared 7 bases from V and 4 bases from J, leaving 23 bases between. Germline V lookup: CDR1 LNHDA, CDR2 SQIVND (reference sequence). In DNA, the CDR3 is TGTGCCAGTACCTCATTAGGAGGATTAGGTCAGAATCAGCCCCAGCATTTT. Translation gives CASTSLGGLGQNQPQHF.

This sequence joins TRBV25-1 and TRBJ1-3, with 7 positions matching TRBD1. The V gene's germline CDR1 is MGHDK and CDR2 SYGVNS. The V gene end was trimmed by 8 bases and the J gene end by 4 bases; junction bases not matched to a gene: 11. The CDR3 is 15 amino acids. The CDR3 sequence: CASAGTKGAGNTIYF. DNA for the CDR3: TGTGCCAGCGCCGGGACCAAGGGGGCGGGAAACACCATATATTTT.

This clone has a single count. The sample holds other DNA sequences that translate to the same CDR3. The chain is built from TRBV19 and TRBJ1-6; 9 bases are a match to TRBD1. Germline values: CDR1 LNHDA, CDR2 SQIVND (reference sequence). This CDR3 region has 13 residues. Trimming cost V 6 bases and J 9 bases; bases outside gene matches: 3. The DNA for the CDR3 is TGTGCCAGTAGCGGACAGGGGCGTTCACCCCTCCACTTT. This encodes CASSGQGRSPLHF. Full variable domain (remainder filled in from reference TRBV19 and TRBJ1-6): DGGITQSPKYLFRKEGQNVTLSCEQNLNHDAMYWYRQDPGQGLRLIYYSQIVNDFQKGDIAEGYSVSREKKESFPLTVTSAQKNPTAFYLCASSGQGRSPLHFGNGTRLTVT.